A single TCR beta chain is shown here with its context. The antigen remains undetermined. The sample belongs to a study of regulatory T cells in long-lasting Graves disease. Overall study context: Antithyroid drugs had been taken under 3 months by newly diagnosed Graves' patients.

Regarding the study as a whole: Persistent patients shared 2,700 or so public clonotypes among themselves. Newly diagnosed patients shared fewer, at roughly 1,000.

CDR3-region Arm-PCR and iRepertoire HTBI primers produced the TCR beta libraries. MiXCR was run by TCRdb on the multiplex PCR reads, yielding one entry per CDR3 protein. Here the sample spans 400,000 to 500,000 distinct CDR3 sequences, 15% being singletons. J was trimmed by 6 bases and V by 6 bases; bases with no gene match: 18. Germline CDR1 reads MDHEN; CDR2 reads SYDVKM. This CDR3 contains 17 residues. Regarding time point: newly diagnosed GD, antithyroid drugs for less than 3 months. PBMCs were the source of the RNA used for TCR sequencing. These same data were also listed under a study on T cells in Graves' hyperthyroidism and ophthalmopathy.

The TCR sequence derives from a woman aged 35 to 49 with Graves disease. The sequenced sample was peripheral blood mononuclear cells (PBMCs), obtained at new diagnosis, from a patient treated with antithyroid drugs. The chain recombines TRBV28 with TRBJ2-3, with 7 bases matching TRBD2. This CDR3 is CASSSRSYGGRVDTQYF. The CDR3 DNA reads TGTGCCAGCAGCTCCCGGAGTTATGGCGGGAGAGTCGATACGCAGTATTTT.